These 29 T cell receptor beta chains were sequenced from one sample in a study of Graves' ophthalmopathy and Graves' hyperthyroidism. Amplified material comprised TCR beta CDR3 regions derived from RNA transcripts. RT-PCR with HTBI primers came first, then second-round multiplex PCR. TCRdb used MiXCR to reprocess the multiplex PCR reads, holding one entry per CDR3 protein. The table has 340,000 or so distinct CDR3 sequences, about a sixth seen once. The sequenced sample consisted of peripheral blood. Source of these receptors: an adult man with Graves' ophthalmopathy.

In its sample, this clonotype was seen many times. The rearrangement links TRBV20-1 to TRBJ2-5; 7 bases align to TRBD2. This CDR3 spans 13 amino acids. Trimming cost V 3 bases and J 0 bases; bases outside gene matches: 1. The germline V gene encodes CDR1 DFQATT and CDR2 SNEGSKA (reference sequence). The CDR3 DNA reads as TGCAGTGCTAGGCGGGGGTACCAAGAGACCCAGTACTTC. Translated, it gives CSARRGYQETQYF.

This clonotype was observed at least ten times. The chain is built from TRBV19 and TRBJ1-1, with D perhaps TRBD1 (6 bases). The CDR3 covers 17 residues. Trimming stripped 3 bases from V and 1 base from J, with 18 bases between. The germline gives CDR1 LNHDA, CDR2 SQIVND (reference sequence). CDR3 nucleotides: TGTGCCAGTAGTATTATAAGGGCACGGGGGGCGAACACTGAAGCTTTCTTT. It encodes CASSIIRARGANTEAFF.

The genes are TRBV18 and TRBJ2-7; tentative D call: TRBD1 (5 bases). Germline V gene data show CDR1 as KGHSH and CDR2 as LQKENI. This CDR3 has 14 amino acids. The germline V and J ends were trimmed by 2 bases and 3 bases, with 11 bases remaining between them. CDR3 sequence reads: CASSPRSRDYEQYF. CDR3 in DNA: TGTGCCAGCTCACCAAGGTCCAGGGACTACGAGCAGTACTTC.

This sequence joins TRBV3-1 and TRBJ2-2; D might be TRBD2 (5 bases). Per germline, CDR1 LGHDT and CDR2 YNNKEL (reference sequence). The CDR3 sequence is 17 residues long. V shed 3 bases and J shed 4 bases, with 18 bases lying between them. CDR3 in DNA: TGTGCCAGCAGCCAGTACCACCTGGGAAGCGGCACCGGGGAGCTGTTTTTT. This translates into CASSQYHLGSGTGELFF.

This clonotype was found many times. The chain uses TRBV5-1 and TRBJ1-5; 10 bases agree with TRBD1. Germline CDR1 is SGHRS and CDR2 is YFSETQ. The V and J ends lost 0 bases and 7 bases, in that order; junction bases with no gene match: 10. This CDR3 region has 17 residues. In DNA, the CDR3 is TGCGCCAGCAGCTTGGGAGGCCTCGGGACAGGGGACCAGCCCCAGCATTTT. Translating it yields CASSLGGLGTGDQPQHF.

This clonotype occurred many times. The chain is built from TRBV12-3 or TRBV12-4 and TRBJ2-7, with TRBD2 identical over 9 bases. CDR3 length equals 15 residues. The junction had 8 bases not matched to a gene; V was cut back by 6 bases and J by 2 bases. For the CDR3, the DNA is TGTGCCAGCAGACTGAGCGGGGGGAATCCCTACGAGCAGTACTTC. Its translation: CASRLSGGNPYEQYF.

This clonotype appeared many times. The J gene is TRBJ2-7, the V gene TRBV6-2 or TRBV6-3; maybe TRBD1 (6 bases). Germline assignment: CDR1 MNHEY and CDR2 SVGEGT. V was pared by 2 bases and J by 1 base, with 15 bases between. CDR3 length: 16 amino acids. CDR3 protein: CASSYQGQKTSYEQYF. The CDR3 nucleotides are TGTGCCAGCAGTTACCAGGGACAAAAAACTTCCTACGAGCAGTACTTC.

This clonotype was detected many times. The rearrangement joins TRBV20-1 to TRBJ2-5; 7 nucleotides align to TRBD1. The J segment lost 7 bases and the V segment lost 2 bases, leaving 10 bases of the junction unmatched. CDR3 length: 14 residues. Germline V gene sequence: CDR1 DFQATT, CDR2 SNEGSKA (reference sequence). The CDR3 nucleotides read TGCAGTGCTAGAAAAGGGGGCGCAGGGGGGACCCAGTACTTC. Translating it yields CSARKGGAGGTQYF.

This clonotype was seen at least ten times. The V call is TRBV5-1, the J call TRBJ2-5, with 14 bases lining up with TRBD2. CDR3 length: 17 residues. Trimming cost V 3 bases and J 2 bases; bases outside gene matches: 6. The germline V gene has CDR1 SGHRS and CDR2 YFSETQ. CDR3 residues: CASSSGLAGVSQETQYF. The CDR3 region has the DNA TGCGCCAGCAGCTCGGGACTAGCGGGGGTATCTCAAGAGACCCAGTACTTC.

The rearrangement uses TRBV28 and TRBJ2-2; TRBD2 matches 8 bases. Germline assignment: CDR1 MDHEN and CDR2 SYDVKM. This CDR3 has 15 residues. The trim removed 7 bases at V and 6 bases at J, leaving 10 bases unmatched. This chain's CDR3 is CASIWGTRLAGELFF. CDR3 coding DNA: TGTGCCAGCATTTGGGGGACTAGGTTAGCCGGGGAGCTGTTTTTT.

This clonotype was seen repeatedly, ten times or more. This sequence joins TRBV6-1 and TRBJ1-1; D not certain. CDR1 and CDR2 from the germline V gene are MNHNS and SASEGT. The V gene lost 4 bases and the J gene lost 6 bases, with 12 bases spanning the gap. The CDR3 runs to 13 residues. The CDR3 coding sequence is TGTGCCAGCAGTGGGGTTAATAGCCCTGAAGCTTTCTTT. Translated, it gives CASSGVNSPEAFF.

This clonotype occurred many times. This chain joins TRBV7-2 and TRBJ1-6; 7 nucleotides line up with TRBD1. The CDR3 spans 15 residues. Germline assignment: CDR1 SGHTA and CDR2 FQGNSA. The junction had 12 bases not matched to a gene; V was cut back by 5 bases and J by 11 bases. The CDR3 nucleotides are TGTGCCAGCAGCGCCCAGACAGGGTTTGCTCCACCCCTCCACTTT. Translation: CASSAQTGFAPPLHF.

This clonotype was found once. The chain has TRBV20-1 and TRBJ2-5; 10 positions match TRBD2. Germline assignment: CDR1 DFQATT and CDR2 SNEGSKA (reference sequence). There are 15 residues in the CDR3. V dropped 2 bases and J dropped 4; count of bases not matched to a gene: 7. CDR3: CSARSRLAGGETQYF. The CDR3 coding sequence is TGCAGTGCTAGATCGAGACTAGCGGGCGGAGAGACCCAGTACTTC.

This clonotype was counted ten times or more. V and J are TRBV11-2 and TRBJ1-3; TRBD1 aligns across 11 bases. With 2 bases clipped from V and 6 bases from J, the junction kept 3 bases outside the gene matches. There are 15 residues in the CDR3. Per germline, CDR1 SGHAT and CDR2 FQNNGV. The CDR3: CASSLRGQGENTIYF. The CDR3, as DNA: TGTGCCAGCAGCTTACGGGGACAGGGGGAAAACACCATATATTTT.

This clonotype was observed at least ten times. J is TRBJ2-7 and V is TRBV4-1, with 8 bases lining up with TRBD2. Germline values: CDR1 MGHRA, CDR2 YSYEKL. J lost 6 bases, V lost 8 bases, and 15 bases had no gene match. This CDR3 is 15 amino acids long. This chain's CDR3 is CASETASGYPSEQYF. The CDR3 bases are TGCGCCAGCGAAACGGCTAGCGGGTACCCAAGCGAGCAGTACTTC.

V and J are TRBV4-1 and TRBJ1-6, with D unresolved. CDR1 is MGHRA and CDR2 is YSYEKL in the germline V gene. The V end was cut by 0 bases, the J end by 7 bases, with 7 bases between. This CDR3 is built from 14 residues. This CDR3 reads CASSQDYRNSPLHF. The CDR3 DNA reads TGCGCCAGCAGCCAAGATTACAGAAATTCACCCCTCCACTTT.

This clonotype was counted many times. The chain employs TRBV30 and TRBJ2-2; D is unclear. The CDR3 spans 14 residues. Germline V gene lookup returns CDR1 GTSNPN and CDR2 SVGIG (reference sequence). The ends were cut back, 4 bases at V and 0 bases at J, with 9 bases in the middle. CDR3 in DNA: TGTGCCTGGAAAGCGAACGCGAACACCGGGGAGCTGTTTTTT. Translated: CAWKANANTGELFF.

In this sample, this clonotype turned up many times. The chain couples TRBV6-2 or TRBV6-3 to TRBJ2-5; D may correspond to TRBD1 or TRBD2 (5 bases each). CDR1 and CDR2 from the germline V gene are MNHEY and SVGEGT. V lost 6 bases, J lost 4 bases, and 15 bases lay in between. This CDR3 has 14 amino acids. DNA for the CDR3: TGTGCCAGCAGCCTACTCGTGGGGGTAGAGACCCAGTACTTC. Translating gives CASSLLVGVETQYF.

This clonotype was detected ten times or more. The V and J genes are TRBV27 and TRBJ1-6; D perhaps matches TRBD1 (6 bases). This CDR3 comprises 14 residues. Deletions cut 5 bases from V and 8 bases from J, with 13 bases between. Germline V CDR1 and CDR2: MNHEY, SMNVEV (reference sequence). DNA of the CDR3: TGTGCCAGCAGTGGTCGGGCAGGGGATTCACCCCTCCACTTT. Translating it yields CASSGRAGDSPLHF.

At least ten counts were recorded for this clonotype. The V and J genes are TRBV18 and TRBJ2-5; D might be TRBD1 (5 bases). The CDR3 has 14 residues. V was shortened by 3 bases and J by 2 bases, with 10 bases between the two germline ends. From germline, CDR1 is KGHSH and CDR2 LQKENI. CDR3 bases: TGTGCCAGCTCACCTGACAGTGGACAAGAGACCCAGTACTTC. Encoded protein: CASSPDSGQETQYF. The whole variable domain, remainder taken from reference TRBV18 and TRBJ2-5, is NAGVMQNPRHLVRRRGQEARLRCSPMKGHSHVYWYRQLPEEGLKFMVYLQKENIIDESGMPKERFSAEFPKEGPSILRIQQVVRGDSAAYFCASSPDSGQETQYFGPGTRLLVL.

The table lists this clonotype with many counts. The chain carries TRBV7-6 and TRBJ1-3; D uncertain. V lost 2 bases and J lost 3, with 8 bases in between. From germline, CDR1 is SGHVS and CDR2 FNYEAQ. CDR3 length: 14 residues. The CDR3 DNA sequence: TGTGCCAGCAGCTTAACGGAGGATGGAAACACCATATATTTT. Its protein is CASSLTEDGNTIYF.

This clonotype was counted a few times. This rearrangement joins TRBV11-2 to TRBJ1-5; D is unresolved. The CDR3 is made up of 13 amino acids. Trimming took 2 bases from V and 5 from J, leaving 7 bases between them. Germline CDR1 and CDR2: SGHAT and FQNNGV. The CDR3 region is CASSLSGHQPQHF. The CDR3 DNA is TGTGCCAGCAGCTTATCAGGTCATCAGCCCCAGCATTTT.

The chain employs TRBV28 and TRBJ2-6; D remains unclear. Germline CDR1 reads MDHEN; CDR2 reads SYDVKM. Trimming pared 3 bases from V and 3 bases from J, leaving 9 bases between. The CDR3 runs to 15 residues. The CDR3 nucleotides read TGTGCCAGCAGTTTGGGCTCCCTTGGGGCCAACGTCCTGACTTTC. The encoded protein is CASSLGSLGANVLTF.

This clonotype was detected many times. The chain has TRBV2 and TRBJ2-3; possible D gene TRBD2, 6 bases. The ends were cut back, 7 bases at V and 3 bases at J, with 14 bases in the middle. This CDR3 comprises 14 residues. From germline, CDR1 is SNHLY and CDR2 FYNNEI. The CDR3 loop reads CASTLAVQTDTQYF. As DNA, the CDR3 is TGTGCCAGCACCTTAGCGGTTCAAACAGATACGCAGTATTTT.

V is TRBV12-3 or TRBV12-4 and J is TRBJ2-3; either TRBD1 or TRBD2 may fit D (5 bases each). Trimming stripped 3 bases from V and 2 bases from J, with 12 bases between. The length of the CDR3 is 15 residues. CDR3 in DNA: TGTGCCAGCAGTTTGACCGGGACGATCACAGATACGCAGTATTTT. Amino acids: CASSLTGTITDTQYF.

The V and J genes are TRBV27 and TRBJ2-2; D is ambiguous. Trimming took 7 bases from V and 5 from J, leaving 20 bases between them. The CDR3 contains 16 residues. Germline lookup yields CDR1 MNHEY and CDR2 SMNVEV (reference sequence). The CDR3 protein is CASTALSELKTGELFF. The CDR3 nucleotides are TGTGCCAGCACCGCTCTGTCGGAACTTAAAACCGGGGAGCTGTTTTTT.

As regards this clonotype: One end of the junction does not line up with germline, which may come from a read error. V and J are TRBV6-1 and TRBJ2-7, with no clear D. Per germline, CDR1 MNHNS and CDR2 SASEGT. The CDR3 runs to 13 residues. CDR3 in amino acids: CASSAASSYGQYF. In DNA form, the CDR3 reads TGTGCCAGCAGTGCGGCATCCTCCTACGGGCAGTACTTC.

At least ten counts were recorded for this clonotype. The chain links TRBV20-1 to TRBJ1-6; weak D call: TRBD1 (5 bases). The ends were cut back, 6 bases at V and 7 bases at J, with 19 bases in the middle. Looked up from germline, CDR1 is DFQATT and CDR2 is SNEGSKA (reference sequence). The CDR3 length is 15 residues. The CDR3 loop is CSAPTLGQGNSPLHF. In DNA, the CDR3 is TGCAGTGCCCCGACGTTGGGGCAGGGAAATTCACCCCTCCACTTT.

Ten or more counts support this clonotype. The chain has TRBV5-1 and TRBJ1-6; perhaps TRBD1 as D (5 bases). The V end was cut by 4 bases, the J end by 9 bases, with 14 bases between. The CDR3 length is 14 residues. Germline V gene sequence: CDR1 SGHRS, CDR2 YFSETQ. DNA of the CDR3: TGCGCCAGCAGCGCGTCCAGGGCCAGTTCACCCCTCCACTTT. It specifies CASSASRASSPLHF.